The 30 T cell receptor beta chains listed next were all sequenced from one sample in a study of radiotherapy plus CTLA-4 blockade in lung cancer. The protocol was immunoSEQ multiplex PCR, while the TCRdb copy is restricted to in-frame clones and leaves out a portion. The sample carries about 53,000 clones, 84% recorded once. Sequenced material: peripheral blood, taken from a patient treated with radiotherapy plus ipilimumab. The receptors stem from a human donor with non-small cell lung cancer whose response to radiotherapy plus ipilimumab could not be evaluated.

The CDR3 nucleotides are TGTGCCAGCAGGGGTCCCCGGGAGGGTAGGGTGAACACTGAAGCTTTCTTT. It yields the protein CASRGPREGRVNTEAFF. The chain employs TRBV21-1 and TRBJ1-1. TRBV21-1 is a documented pseudogene. The CDR3 has 17 residues.

V and J are TRBV7-9 and TRBJ1-3, with D perhaps TRBD1 (6 bases). Looked up from germline, CDR1 is SEHNR and CDR2 is FQNEAQ (reference sequence). The CDR3 runs to 16 residues. The V end was cut by 5 bases, the J end by 3 bases, with 17 bases between. The CDR3 nucleotides read TGTGCCAGCAGCCGGTTGGGGGCAGGGAATGGAAACACCATATATTTT. This sequence encodes CASSRLGAGNGNTIYF.

V usage is TRBV9 and J usage is TRBJ2-1; tentative D call: TRBD2 (7 bases). The CDR3 consists of 16 residues. With 3 bases removed from V and 9 bases from J, the gap between germline ends came to 22 bases. Per the germline V gene, CDR1 is SGDLS and CDR2 is YYNGEE. CDR3 sequence: CASSASYGRGVGEQFF. CDR3 sequence (DNA): TGTGCCAGCAGCGCGTCCTATGGGAGGGGGGTCGGTGAGCAGTTCTTC.

The table lists this clone with a count of one. V usage is TRBV28 and J usage is TRBJ1-4, with 9 bases fitting TRBD1. The CDR3 has 14 residues. CDR1 is MDHEN and CDR2 is SYDVKM in the germline V gene. With V trimmed by 8 bases and J by 10 bases, 11 bases remained unmatched. CDR3 nucleotide sequence: TGTGCCAGCCAAACCGGGACAGGGAGTAGAAAACTGTTTTTT. Residues: CASQTGTGSRKLFF.

This chain joins TRBV5-1 and TRBJ1-2, with TRBD1 identical over 7 bases. CDR3 length: 13 residues. Germline V gene lookup returns CDR1 SGHRS and CDR2 YFSETQ. The J segment lost 2 bases and the V segment lost 4 bases, leaving 2 bases of the junction unmatched. CDR3 bases: TGCGCCAGCAGCCCAGGGGGGAACTATGGCTACACCTTC. Translating gives CASSPGGNYGYTF.

The rearrangement joins TRBV28 to TRBJ1-5; 11 bases fit TRBD1. Germline-derived CDR1 and CDR2 are MDHEN and SYDVKM. V was pared by 6 bases and J by 7 bases, with 8 bases of the junction left unmatched. CDR3 length: 15 amino acids. Here the CDR3 reads CASSQGQGVGQPQHF. Written as DNA, the CDR3 is TGTGCCAGCAGCCAGGGACAGGGGGTAGGACAGCCCCAGCATTTT.

Written as DNA, the CDR3 is TGTGCCAGCAGCTTAGGGCTAGCGGGTAGATACAATGAGCAGTTCTTC. Protein: CASSLGLAGRYNEQFF. The chain employs TRBV7-2 and TRBJ2-1; 8 bases map to TRBD2. Looked up from germline, CDR1 is SGHTA and CDR2 is FQGNSA. V lost 1 base to trimming and J lost 4 bases; unmatched junction nucleotides: 6. The CDR3 has 16 residues.

CDR3 coding DNA: TGTGCCAGCAGTTCGTCTACAGGGGGCTGGGGCTACACCTTC. This sequence encodes CASSSSTGGWGYTF. The chain couples TRBV28 to TRBJ1-2; TRBD1 agrees at 9 bases. Germline V gene sequence: CDR1 MDHEN, CDR2 SYDVKM. The CDR3 covers 14 residues. Trimming removed 4 bases from V and 8 bases from J; junction bases left unmatched: 8.

The chain recombines TRBV19 with TRBJ1-5; D ambiguous. The CDR3 length is 15 residues. Trimming stripped 3 bases from V and 1 base from J, with 10 bases between. Germline CDR1 and CDR2: LNHDA and SQIVND (reference sequence). CDR3 sequence reads: CASSMWEVSNQPQHF. CDR3 nucleotide sequence: TGTGCCAGTAGTATGTGGGAGGTGAGCAATCAGCCCCAGCATTTT. The whole variable domain, filled in from reference TRBV19 and TRBJ1-5, reads DGGITQSPKYLFRKEGQNVTLSCEQNLNHDAMYWYRQDPGQGLRLIYYSQIVNDFQKGDIAEGYSVSREKKESFPLTVTSAQKNPTAFYLCASSMWEVSNQPQHFGDGTRLSIL.

The chain uses TRBV28 and TRBJ2-7; a weak D match, TRBD2 (7 bases). The CDR3 has 14 residues. CDR1 and CDR2 from the germline V gene are MDHEN and SYDVKM. V lost 2 bases, J lost 6 bases, and 14 bases lay in between. In DNA, the CDR3 is TGTGCCAGCAGTTTAACGGCGGGGGCCAGCGAGCAGTACTTC. Its translation is CASSLTAGASEQYF.

V is TRBV18 and J is TRBJ2-2; 9 bases match TRBD1. This CDR3 has 17 residues. Trimming removed 3 bases from V and 2 bases from J; junction bases left unmatched: 7. Germline lookup yields CDR1 KGHSH and CDR2 LQKENI. The CDR3 DNA reads as TGTGCCAGCTCACCGCTGACAGGGGGTGTTAACACCGGGGAGCTGTTTTTT. Translated: CASSPLTGGVNTGELFF. The full variable domain, in which reference TRBV18 and TRBJ2-2 provide the parts outside the CDR3, is NAGVMQNPRHLVRRRGQEARLRCSPMKGHSHVYWYRQLPEEGLKFMVYLQKENIIDESGMPKERFSAEFPKEGPSILRIQQVVRGDSAAYFCASSPLTGGVNTGELFFGEGSRLTVL.

This chain joins TRBV30 and TRBJ1-6, with 8 bases lining up with TRBD1. V shed 3 bases and J 7 bases; nucleotides not matched to a gene: 5. The CDR3 is 14 residues long. Germline V gives CDR1 GTSNPN, CDR2 SVGIG (reference sequence). CDR3 sequence reads: CAWRDRVGNSPLHF. In nucleotides, the CDR3 is TGTGCCTGGAGGGACAGGGTTGGGAATTCACCCCTCCACTTT. The variable domain in full, with the rest retrieved from reference TRBV30 and TRBJ1-6, is SQTIHQWPATLVQPVGSPLSLECTVEGTSNPNLYWYRQAAGRGLQLLFYSVGIGQISSEVPQNLSASRPQDRQFILSSKKLLLSDSGFYLCAWRDRVGNSPLHFGNGTRLTVT.

The V call is TRBV5-1, the J call TRBJ1-1, with a weak D call TRBD1 (5 bases). V shed 4 bases and J shed 1 base, with 11 bases lying between them. Per the germline V gene, CDR1 is SGHRS and CDR2 is YFSETQ. The CDR3 extends over 14 amino acids. Written as DNA, the CDR3 is TGCGCCAGCAGCCTGGGACTTGGGAACACTGAAGCTTTCTTT. Translation: CASSLGLGNTEAFF.

The rearrangement links TRBV7-3 to TRBJ1-1, with D uncertain. V was pared by 5 bases and J by 1 base, with 8 bases between. This CDR3 has 13 amino acids. Germline V CDR1 and CDR2: SGHTA, FQGTGA. For the CDR3, the DNA is TGTGCCAGCAGCGCGGACTCGAACACTGAAGCTTTCTTT. Its translation is CASSADSNTEAFF.

The chain has TRBV28 and TRBJ2-5; the match to TRBD1 covers 12 bases. The J call is in doubt because the DNA end fits TRBJ2-7 better. Germline V gene lookup returns CDR1 MDHEN and CDR2 SYDVKM. The CDR3 covers 14 residues. CDR3 loop: CASSPGTGGNEQYF. The CDR3 DNA reads TGTGCCAGCAGCCCCGGGACAGGGGGCAACGAGCAGTACTTC.

The rearrangement joins TRBV7-2 to TRBJ2-7; possible D gene TRBD2, 7 bases. Germline V gives CDR1 SGHTA, CDR2 FQGNSA. This CDR3 has 16 residues. V was clipped by 7 bases and J by 4 bases, with 23 bases between them. The CDR3 coding sequence is TGTGCCAGCACCCTAGATGGGGGCGGGGGCCTTTACGAGCAGTACTTC. This sequence encodes CASTLDGGGGLYEQYF.

The V call is TRBV27, the J call TRBJ1-2; 7 nucleotides line up with TRBD1. Germline V lookup: CDR1 MNHEY, CDR2 SMNVEV (reference sequence). J was trimmed by 2 bases and V by 5 bases; bases with no gene match: 5. The length of the CDR3 is 14 residues. CDR3 in amino acids: CASSPEGQNYGYTF. DNA of the CDR3: TGTGCCAGCAGTCCCGAGGGACAGAACTATGGCTACACCTTC.

This clone was seen a handful of times. J is TRBJ2-1 and V is TRBV7-2; possibly TRBD2 for D (6 bases). This CDR3 region has 15 residues. Per germline, CDR1 SGHTA and CDR2 FQGNSA. Trimming left V 1 base short and J 6 bases short, with 13 bases between. The CDR3 spells CASSLDGGDANEQFF. CDR3 nucleotide sequence: TGTGCCAGCAGCTTAGACGGCGGGGATGCCAATGAGCAGTTCTTC.

The V call is TRBV13, the J call TRBJ1-2; tentatively, D is TRBD1 (5 bases). The ends were cut back, 1 base at V and 5 bases at J, with 14 bases in the middle. From germline, CDR1 is PRHDT and CDR2 FYEKMQ (reference sequence). The CDR3 sequence is 15 residues long. The CDR3 loop reads CASSLDSPGRYGYTF. The CDR3 bases are TGTGCCAGCAGCTTAGATTCTCCAGGGAGGTATGGCTACACCTTC.

V usage is TRBV29-1 and J usage is TRBJ2-3; 10 nucleotides line up with TRBD2. V was pared by 2 bases and J by 1 base, with 9 bases of the junction left unmatched. CDR1 SQVTM and CDR2 ANQGSEA come from the germline V gene. CDR3 length: 17 residues. In DNA form, the CDR3 reads TGCAGCGTTGAAATTCCGGGTCTAGCGGGAGGCACAGATACGCAGTATTTT. Its protein is CSVEIPGLAGGTDTQYF.

The rearrangement joins TRBV28 to TRBJ2-6; D gene unclear. The CDR3 length is 16 residues. The germline gives CDR1 MDHEN, CDR2 SYDVKM. Trimming pared 6 bases from V and 2 bases from J, leaving 14 bases between. CDR3 loop: CASRPSGTPGANVLTF. The CDR3 region has the DNA TGTGCCAGCAGACCATCAGGTACCCCTGGGGCCAACGTCCTGACTTTC.

This sequence joins TRBV27 and TRBJ2-1, with 9 bases aligning to TRBD2. The CDR3 runs to 20 residues. The V segment lost 4 bases and the J segment 8 bases; nucleotides outside the gene matches: 24. Germline CDR1 and CDR2: MNHEY and SMNVEV (reference sequence). The CDR3 DNA follows: TGTGCCAGCAGTTCGCTGAAAAGGGGCCTAGCGGGGCCCCGTAACGATGAGCAGTTCTTC. It yields the protein CASSSLKRGLAGPRNDEQFF.

The chain has TRBV2 and TRBJ2-1; TRBD2 agrees at 13 bases. CDR3 length: 15 amino acids. Unmatched junction bases numbered 5, after V lost 5 bases and J lost 7 bases. Germline V gene sequence: CDR1 SNHLY, CDR2 FYNNEI. CDR3 bases: TGTGCCAGCAGTTCCGGGACTAGCGGGGTGAATGAGCAGTTCTTC. It yields the protein CASSSGTSGVNEQFF. The whole variable domain, remainder taken from reference TRBV2 and TRBJ2-1, is EPEVTQTPSHQVTQMGQEVILRCVPISNHLYFYWYRQILGQKVEFLVSFYNNEISEKSEIFDDQFSVERPDGSNFTLKIRSTKLEDSAMYFCASSSGTSGVNEQFFGPGTRLTVL.

This chain uses TRBV5-8 with TRBJ2-6; TRBD1 aligns across 12 bases. The CDR3 has 20 residues. V gave up 4 bases and J gave up 4 bases; unmatched junction bases: 15. Germline-derived CDR1 and CDR2 are SGHTS and YDEGEE. The CDR3 bases are TGTGCCAGCAGCGCAGCAACCGGGACAGGGGGCGTCTCCGGGGCCAACGTCCTGACTTTC. Amino acid sequence: CASSAATGTGGVSGANVLTF.

V is TRBV19 and J is TRBJ1-2, with D tentatively TRBD1 (5 bases). The V end was cut by 5 bases, the J end by 7 bases, with 20 bases between. Germline CDR1 LNHDA, CDR2 SQIVND (reference sequence). There are 15 residues in the CDR3. In nucleotides, the CDR3 is TGTGCCAGTAGTGACCCGGGACTACTGCGGGCTGGCTACACCTTC. Residues: CASSDPGLLRAGYTF.

The V call is TRBV6-1, the J call TRBJ2-1, with a possible D match to TRBD1 (5 bases). CDR3 size: 14 residues. V was pared by 1 base and J by 7 bases, with 11 bases between. Germline values: CDR1 MNHNS, CDR2 SASEGT. Here the CDR3 DNA reads TGTGCCAGCAGTGAAGGCGACAGTTTAAATGAGCAGTTCTTC. Its translation: CASSEGDSLNEQFF.

The J gene is TRBJ2-1, the V gene TRBV2; 7 positions agree with TRBD1. Per the germline V gene, CDR1 is SNHLY and CDR2 is FYNNEI. This CDR3 region has 14 residues. The V segment lost 6 bases and the J segment 4 bases; nucleotides outside the gene matches: 6. Here the CDR3 DNA reads TGTGCCAGCAGCACACAGGGGATGTACAATGAGCAGTTCTTC. This translates into CASSTQGMYNEQFF.

The chain carries TRBV5-1 and TRBJ2-3, with 8 bases aligning to TRBD2. The CDR3 has 15 residues. From germline, CDR1 is SGHRS and CDR2 YFSETQ. J lost 2 bases, V lost 1 base, and 3 bases had no gene match. The DNA for the CDR3 is TGCGCCAGCAGCTTGACTAGCGGAGTCACAGATACGCAGTATTTT. Translation: CASSLTSGVTDTQYF.

This chain joins TRBV28 and TRBJ1-4, with D possibly TRBD1 on 5 matching bases. Germline V lookup: CDR1 MDHEN, CDR2 SYDVKM. This CDR3 is built from 14 residues. Trimming took 6 bases from V and 7 from J, leaving 15 bases between them. This chain's CDR3 is CASSRGFLGEKLFF. As DNA, the CDR3 is TGTGCCAGCAGCCGGGGGTTTCTGGGTGAAAAACTGTTTTTT.

The rearrangement joins TRBV28 to TRBJ1-5; 7 bases match TRBD1. V trimming: 9 bases; J trimming: 0 bases; junction bases outside the gene matches: 5. Germline-derived CDR1 and CDR2 are MDHEN and SYDVKM. There are 14 residues in the CDR3. The CDR3 DNA reads TGTGCCAGTAACAGGGGTTATAGCAATCAGCCCCAGCATTTT. It specifies CASNRGYSNQPQHF.